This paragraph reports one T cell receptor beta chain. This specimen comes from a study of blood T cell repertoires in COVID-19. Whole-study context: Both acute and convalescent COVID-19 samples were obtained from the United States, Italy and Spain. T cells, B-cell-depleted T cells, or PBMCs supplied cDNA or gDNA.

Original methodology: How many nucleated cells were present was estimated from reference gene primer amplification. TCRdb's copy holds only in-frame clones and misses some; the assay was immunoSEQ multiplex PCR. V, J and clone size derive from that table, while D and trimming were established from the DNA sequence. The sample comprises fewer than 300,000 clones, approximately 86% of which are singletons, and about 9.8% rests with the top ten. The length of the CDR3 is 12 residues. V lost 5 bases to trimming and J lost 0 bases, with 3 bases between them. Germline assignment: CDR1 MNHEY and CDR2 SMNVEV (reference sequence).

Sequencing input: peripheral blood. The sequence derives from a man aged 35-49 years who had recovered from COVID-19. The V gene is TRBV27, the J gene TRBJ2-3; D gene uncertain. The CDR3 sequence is CASSPSTDTQYF. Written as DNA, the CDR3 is TGTGCCAGCAGTCCAAGCACAGATACGCAGTATTTT.